This T cell receptor (beta chain) was found in a study of spatial heterogeneity in lung cancer. The overall study: About 26 months after resection was the median timing of the follow-up PBMC samples, which were sequenced when available. Detected beta-chain sequences consistently exceeded alpha-chain sequences. As counted in raw reads, each unique TCR and UMI combination appeared more than ten times on average.

TCRdb re-called the 5' RACE reads through MiXCR, storing one row per CDR3 protein. Among 39,000 or so distinct CDR3 sequences, roughly a tenth were seen once, and the ten largest hold 17%. Time point reported: blood at routine non-recurrence follow-up after resection. Researchers sequenced whole RNA taken from tumor, nontumor lung or frozen PBMC without sorting. CDR1 LGHNA and CDR2 YNFKEQ come from the germline V gene. The junction had 6 bases not matched to a gene; V was cut back by 3 bases and J by 1 base. The CDR3 extends over 16 amino acids. This sequence was found in a female donor with early-stage non-small cell lung cancer. This specimen consisted of PBMCs, obtained at follow-up. This sequence joins TRBV4-2 and TRBJ2-4, with 7 bases matching TRBD2. The DNA for the CDR3 is TGTGCCAGCAGCCACACTAGCGCGTCGGCCAAAAACATTCAGTACTTC. Protein sequence: CASSHTSASAKNIQYF.